This T cell receptor beta chain was documented in a study of T cell changes during pregnancy in multiple sclerosis (dated by TCRdb to between 2018 and 2020). For context, the study as a whole: The study looked at changes in the T cell repertoire across pregnancy in women with multiple sclerosis.

In its sample, this clone was seen a few times. What antigen it recognizes has not been identified. Per-base quality was not reported, and no clone a single base away is much larger than it. From V the trimming removes 3 bases and from J it removes 4 bases, while the gene matches leave 8 bases of the junction unaccounted for. From its cysteine to its phenylalanine, the CDR3 spans 16 amino acids. The entry retains the CDR3 DNA only, 48 bases that are in frame from base 1. The CDR1 and CDR2 encoded by the germline V gene are MNHEY and SVGAGI. To prepare the library, the immunoSEQ multiplex PCR assay was applied. In its TCRdb copy, this immuneACCESS table keeps in-frame sequences only and misses some clones. Where compared with another copy, unresolved V genes explain less than half of these, and the others have no known cause. The sample includes over 50,000 clones, with roughly 90% observed a single time. The ten biggest clones cover about 0.6% of the sample.

The specimen was CD4+ T cells from peripheral blood mononuclear cells, collected after pregnancy. The receptor was isolated from a female donor with multiple sclerosis, enrolled in a pregnancy study. The sequence links TRBV6-5 to TRBJ1-2, with TRBD1 identical over 10 junction bases. The CDR3 region: CASSYIRTGGGYGYTF. The DNA sequence is as follows: TGTGCCAGCAGTTATATTCGGACAGGGGGTGGCTATGGCTACACCTTC.